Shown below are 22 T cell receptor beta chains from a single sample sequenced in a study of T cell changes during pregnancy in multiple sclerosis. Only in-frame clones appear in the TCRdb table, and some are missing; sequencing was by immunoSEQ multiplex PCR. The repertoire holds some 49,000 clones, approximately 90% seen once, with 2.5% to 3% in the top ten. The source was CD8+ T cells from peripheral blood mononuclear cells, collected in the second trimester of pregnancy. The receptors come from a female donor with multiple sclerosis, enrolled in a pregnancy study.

The CDR3 coding sequence is TGTGCCAGCAGCTCTATGAGGACAGCGAACACTGAAGCTTTCTTT. Amino acids: CASSSMRTANTEAFF. The rearrangement joins TRBV13 to TRBJ1-1, with D tentatively TRBD1 (6 bases). V shed 4 bases and J shed 1 base, with 13 bases lying between them. The CDR3 runs 15 residues. Germline CDR1 is PRHDT and CDR2 is FYEKMQ (reference sequence).

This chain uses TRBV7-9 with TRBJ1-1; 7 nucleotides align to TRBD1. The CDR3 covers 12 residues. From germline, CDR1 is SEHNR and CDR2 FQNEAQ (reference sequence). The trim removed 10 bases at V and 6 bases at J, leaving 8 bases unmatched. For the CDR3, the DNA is TGTGCCACCCTGTCAGGGGGTGCTGAAGCTTTCTTT. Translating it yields CATLSGGAEAFF.

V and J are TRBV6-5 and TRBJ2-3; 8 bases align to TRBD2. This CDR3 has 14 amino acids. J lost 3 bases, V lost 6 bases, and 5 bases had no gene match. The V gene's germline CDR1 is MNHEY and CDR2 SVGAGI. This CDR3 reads CASSQRGRTDTQYF. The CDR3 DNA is TGTGCCAGCAGCCAGCGGGGGAGAACAGATACGCAGTATTTT.

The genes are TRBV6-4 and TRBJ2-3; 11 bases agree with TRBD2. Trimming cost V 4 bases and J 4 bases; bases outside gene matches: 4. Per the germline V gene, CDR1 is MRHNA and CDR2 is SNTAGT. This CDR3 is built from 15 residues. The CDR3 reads CASSGVAGGPDTQYF. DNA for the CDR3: TGTGCCAGCAGTGGCGTAGCGGGGGGGCCAGATACGCAGTATTTT.

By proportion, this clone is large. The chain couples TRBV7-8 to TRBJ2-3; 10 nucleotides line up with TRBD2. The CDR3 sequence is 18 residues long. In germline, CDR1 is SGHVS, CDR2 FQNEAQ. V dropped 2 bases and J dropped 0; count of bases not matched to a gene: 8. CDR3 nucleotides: TGTGCCAGCAGCTTACGCCGCGGGACTAGCGCGAGCACAGATACGCAGTATTTT. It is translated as CASSLRRGTSASTDTQYF.

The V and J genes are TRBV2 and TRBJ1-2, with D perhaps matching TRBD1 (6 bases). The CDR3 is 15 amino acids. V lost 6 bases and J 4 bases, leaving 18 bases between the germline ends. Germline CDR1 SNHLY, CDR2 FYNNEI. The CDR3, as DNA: TGTGCCAGCAGAAGGTCCGCGGACAGACTCTATGGCTACACCTTC. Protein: CASRRSADRLYGYTF.

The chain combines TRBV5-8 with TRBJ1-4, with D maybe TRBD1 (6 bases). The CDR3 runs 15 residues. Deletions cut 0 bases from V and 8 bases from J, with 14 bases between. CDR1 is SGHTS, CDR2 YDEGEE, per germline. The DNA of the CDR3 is TGTGCCAGCAGCTTGGGGGCAGGGGACCGAGAAAAACTGTTTTTT. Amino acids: CASSLGAGDREKLFF.

CDR3 amino acids: CASSPAGANTEAFF. In nucleotides, the CDR3 is TGTGCCAGCAGCCCGGCAGGTGCCAACACTGAAGCTTTCTTT. The chain couples TRBV5-6 to TRBJ1-1; D is undetermined. V lost 4 bases and J lost 2, with 12 bases in between. Germline-derived CDR1 and CDR2 are SGHDT and YYEEEE. The CDR3 contains 14 residues.

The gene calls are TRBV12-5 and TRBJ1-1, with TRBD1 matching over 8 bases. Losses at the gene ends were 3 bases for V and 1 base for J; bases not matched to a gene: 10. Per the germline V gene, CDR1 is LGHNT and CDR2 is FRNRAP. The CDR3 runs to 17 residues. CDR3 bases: TGTGCTAGTGGTTTCCGGGTTACCGGGACAGGGAACACTGAAGCTTTCTTT. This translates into CASGFRVTGTGNTEAFF.

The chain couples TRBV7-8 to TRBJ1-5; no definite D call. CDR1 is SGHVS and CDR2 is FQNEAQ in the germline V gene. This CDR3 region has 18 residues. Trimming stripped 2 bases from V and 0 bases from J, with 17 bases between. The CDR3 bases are TGTGCCAGCAGCTTATACCCCCCGAGACACTTTAGCAATCAGCCCCAGCATTTT. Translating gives CASSLYPPRHFSNQPQHF.

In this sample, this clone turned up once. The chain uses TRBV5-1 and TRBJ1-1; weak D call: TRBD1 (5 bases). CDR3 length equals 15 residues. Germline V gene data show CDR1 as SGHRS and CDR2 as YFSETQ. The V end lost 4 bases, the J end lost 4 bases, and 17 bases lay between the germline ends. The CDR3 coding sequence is TGCGCCAGCAGCCTTGGACAAAACACCGGCACTGAAGCTTTCTTT. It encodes CASSLGQNTGTEAFF.

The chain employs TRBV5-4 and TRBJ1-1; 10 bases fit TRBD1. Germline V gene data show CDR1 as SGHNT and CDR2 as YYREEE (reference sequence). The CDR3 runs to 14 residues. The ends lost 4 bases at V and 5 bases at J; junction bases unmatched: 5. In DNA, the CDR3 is TGTGCCAGCAGCAGACAGGGGGCGGCGACTGAAGCTTTCTTT. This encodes CASSRQGAATEAFF.

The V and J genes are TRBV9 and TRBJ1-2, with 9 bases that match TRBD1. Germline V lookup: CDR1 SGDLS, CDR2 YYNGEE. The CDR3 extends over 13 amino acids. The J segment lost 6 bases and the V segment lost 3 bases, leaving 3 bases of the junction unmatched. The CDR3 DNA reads TGTGCCAGCAGCGGGGACAGGGTGAATGGCTACACCTTC. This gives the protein CASSGDRVNGYTF.

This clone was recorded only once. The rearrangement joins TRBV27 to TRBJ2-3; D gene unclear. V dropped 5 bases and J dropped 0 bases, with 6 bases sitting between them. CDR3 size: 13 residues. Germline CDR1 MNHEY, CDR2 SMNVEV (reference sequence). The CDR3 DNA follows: TGTGCCAGCAGTCCTTCCAGCACAGATACGCAGTATTTT. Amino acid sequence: CASSPSSTDTQYF.

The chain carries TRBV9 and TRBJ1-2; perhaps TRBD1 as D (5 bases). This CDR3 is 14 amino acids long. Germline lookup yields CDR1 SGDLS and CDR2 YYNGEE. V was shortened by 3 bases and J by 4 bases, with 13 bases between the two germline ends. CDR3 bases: TGTGCCAGCAGCGCGGACACGCCAGCCTATGGCTACACCTTC. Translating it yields CASSADTPAYGYTF.

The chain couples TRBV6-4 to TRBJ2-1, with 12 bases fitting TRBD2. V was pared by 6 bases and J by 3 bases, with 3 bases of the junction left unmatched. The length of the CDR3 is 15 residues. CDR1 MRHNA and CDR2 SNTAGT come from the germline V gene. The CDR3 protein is CASSLAGGGYNEQFF. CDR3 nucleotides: TGTGCCAGCAGCCTAGCGGGGGGGGGCTACAATGAGCAGTTCTTC.

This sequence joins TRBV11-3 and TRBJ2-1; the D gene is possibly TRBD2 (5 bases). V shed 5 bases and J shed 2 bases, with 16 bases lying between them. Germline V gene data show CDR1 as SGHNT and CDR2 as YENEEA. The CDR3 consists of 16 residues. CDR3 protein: CASSPLEARAYNEQFF. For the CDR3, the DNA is TGTGCCAGCAGCCCGCTGGAGGCTCGGGCCTACAATGAGCAGTTCTTC.

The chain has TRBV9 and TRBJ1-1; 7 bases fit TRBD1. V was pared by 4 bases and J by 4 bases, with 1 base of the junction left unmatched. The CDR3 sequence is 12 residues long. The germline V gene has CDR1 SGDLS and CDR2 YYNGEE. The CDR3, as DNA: TGTGCCAGCAGCACAGGGGCCACTGAAGCTTTCTTT. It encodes CASSTGATEAFF.

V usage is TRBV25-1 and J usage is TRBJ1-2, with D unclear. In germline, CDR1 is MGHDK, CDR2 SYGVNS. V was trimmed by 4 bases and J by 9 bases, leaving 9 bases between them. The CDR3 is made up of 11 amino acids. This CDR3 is CASSVSGRYTF. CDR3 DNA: TGTGCCAGCAGTGTCAGTGGGCGCTACACCTTC.

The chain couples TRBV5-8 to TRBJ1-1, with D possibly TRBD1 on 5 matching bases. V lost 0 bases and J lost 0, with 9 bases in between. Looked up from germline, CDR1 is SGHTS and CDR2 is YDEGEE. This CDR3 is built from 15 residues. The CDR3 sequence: CASSLGQSLNTEAFF. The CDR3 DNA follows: TGTGCCAGCAGCTTGGGACAGTCCCTGAACACTGAAGCTTTCTTT.

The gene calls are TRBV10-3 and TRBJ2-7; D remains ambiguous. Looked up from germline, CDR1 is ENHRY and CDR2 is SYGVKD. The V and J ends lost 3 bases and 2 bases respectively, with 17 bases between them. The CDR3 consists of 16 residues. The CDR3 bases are TGTGCCATCAGTGATTCGGTCCTGGGCAGTCCCTACGAGCAGTACTTC. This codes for CAISDSVLGSPYEQYF.

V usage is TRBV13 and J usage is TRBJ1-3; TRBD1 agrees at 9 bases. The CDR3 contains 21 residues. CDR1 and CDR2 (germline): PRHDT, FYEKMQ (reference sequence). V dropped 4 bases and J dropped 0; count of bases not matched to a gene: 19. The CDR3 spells CASSSTSTGTGKKASGNTIYF. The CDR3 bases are TGTGCCAGCAGCTCAACTTCAACCGGGACAGGGAAAAAAGCCTCTGGAAACACCATATATTTT.